These 3 T cell receptor beta chains were all obtained from the same sample, sequenced in a study of CD8+CD57+ T cells in acquired aplastic anemia (dated 2018 in TCRdb). The data were produced on an Illumina HiSeq 2000. TCR beta VDJ combination and CDR3 sequence profiling used genomic DNA as the template. The raw public reads went through TCRdb reprocessing: fastp at Q25, MiXCR clone calling, in-frame beta chains kept. Each entry merges the rows of one CDR3 protein and shows their most common DNA and genes. The sample table contains more than 150,000 distinct CDR3 sequences; only one count was recorded for 40% to 50% of them. In total, the top ten clones hold 2.9% of the sample. Sequenced: sorted CD4+, CD8+, or CD8+CD57+ T cells (not recorded which) from PBMCs. The receptors were sampled from a human donor in good health.

The rearrangement joins TRBV15 to TRBJ1-3; a possible D gene is TRBD1 (5 bases). Trimming left V 8 bases short and J 3 bases short, with 14 bases between. The CDR3 runs to 14 residues. From germline, CDR1 is LNHNV and CDR2 YYDKDF (reference sequence). The CDR3 reads CATSDRMLGNTIYF. CDR3 DNA sequence: TGTGCCACCTCAGACAGAATGCTTGGAAACACCATATATTTT. The entire variable domain, with the rest obtained from reference TRBV15 and TRBJ1-3, is as follows: DAMVIQNPRYQVTQFGKPVTLSCSQTLNHNVMYWYQQKSSQAPKLLFHYYDKDFNNEADTPDNFQSRRPNTSFCFLDIRSPGLGDTAMYLCATSDRMLGNTIYFGEGSWLTVV.

This clonotype appeared many times. This rearrangement joins TRBV20-1 to TRBJ2-1; D might be TRBD2 (5 bases). V was trimmed by 6 bases and J by 2 bases, leaving 11 bases between them. Germline loops: CDR1 DFQATT, CDR2 SNEGSKA (reference sequence). The CDR3 is 13 residues long. CDR3 sequence reads: CSASRLTYNEQFF. The CDR3 DNA is TGCAGTGCATCACGACTAACCTACAATGAGCAGTTCTTC.

This clonotype was observed many times. The chain uses TRBV5-1 and TRBJ2-7; D unresolved. CDR3 length: 14 amino acids. V was cut by 4 bases and J by 2 bases, with 13 bases left in between. Germline assignment: CDR1 SGHRS and CDR2 YFSETQ. CDR3 coding DNA: TGCGCCAGCAGCCCTGATGACATGGCCTACGAGCAGTACTTC. This sequence encodes CASSPDDMAYEQYF. The entire variable domain, with the rest obtained from reference TRBV5-1 and TRBJ2-7, is as follows: KAGVTQTPRYLIKTRGQQVTLSCSPISGHRSVSWYQQTPGQGLQFLFEYFSETQRNKGNFPGRFSGRQFSNSRSEMNVSTLELGDSALYLCASSPDDMAYEQYFGPGTRLTVT.